The source of this T cell receptor beta chain is a study of cytomegalovirus exposure and HLA in healthy donors. Points from the study as a whole: The study put roughly 160 TCR beta chains on its list as cytomegalovirus-associated. Whilst most TCR sequences proved rare, a subset of public TCRs occurred across many donors.

The PCR was carried out with 60 Vbeta primers and 13 Jbeta primers. Clones were sequenced by immunoSEQ multiplex PCR, and TCRdb holds only the in-frame ones, with some missing. The clone table shows some 200,000 clones, with the ten largest holding about 0.81%. V lost 6 bases to trimming and J lost 11 bases, with 25 bases between them. The CDR3 runs 16 residues. Germline V gene data show CDR1 as LGHNT and CDR2 as FRNRAP. Concerning this clone: Its antigen remains unidentified.

The chain is built from TRBV12-5 and TRBJ2-2; D may be TRBD1 (6 bases). Sequencing input: PBMCs. The clonotype was recovered from a woman younger than 35 in good health and CMV-seropositive. CDR3 sequence: CASGTTGMGLRGELFF. CDR3 bases: TGTGCTAGTGGAACAACAGGGATGGGGCTCCGCGGTGAGCTGTTTTTT.